Listed below are T cell receptor beta chains from one sample, sequenced in a study of blood T cells in healthy people across ages. TCRdb processed the 5' RACE reads anew with MiXCR; each CDR3 protein has one entry. Of around 800,000 distinct CDR3 sequences detected, more than 25% appear once; the ten largest clones hold over 2.5%. These same records also appear under a second study, on T cells of mothers and their children.

Sequenced input: blood. These receptors were collected from a boy younger than 18 in good health. The CDR3 runs from the conserved cysteine through the conserved F or W. Each record gives: clone size, D gene, V gene, J gene, CDR3 protein, CDR3 DNA. The D gene is left open where the match is weak. Clone size is given for some rows only: seen once, a few or many times, or a class if the clone is expanded.

-	-	TRBV6-1	TRBJ2-6	CASSEAPGVEANVLTF	TGTGCCAGCAGTGAAGCGCCGGGGGTTGAGGCCAACGTCCTGACTTTC
-	-	TRBV4-3	TRBJ1-2	CASSQDGGPGYGYTF	TGCGCCAGCAGCCAAGATGGAGGGCCCGGCTATGGCTACACCTTC
-	TRBD1	TRBV27	TRBJ2-2	CASSPRQGAAGELFF	TGTGCCAGCAGTCCTCGACAGGGGGCGGCCGGGGAGCTGTTTTTT
many	-	TRBV7-9	TRBJ2-7	CASSSRGGDSSYEQYF	TGTGCCAGCAGCTCCCGAGGGGGGGACAGTTCCTACGAGCAGTACTTC
-	-	TRBV19	TRBJ1-1	CASSMGSWEAFF	TGTGCCAGTAGTATGGGCAGTTGGGAAGCTTTCTTT
-	TRBD1	TRBV28	TRBJ2-5	CASRPDRETETQYF	TGTGCCAGCAGACCGGACAGGGAGACGGAGACCCAGTACTTC
few	-	TRBV24-1	TRBJ2-5	CATSDLSRTETQYF	TGTGCCACCAGTGACCTAAGCAGGACAGAGACCCAGTACTTC
-	-	TRBV6-5	TRBJ2-1	CASSYREDNEQFF	TGTGCCAGCAGTTACAGGGAGGACAATGAGCAGTTCTTC
-	-	TRBV10-3	TRBJ1-4	CAITGGEDEKLFF	TGTGCCATCACGGGGGGCGAGGATGAAAAACTGTTTTTT
few	TRBD2	TRBV6-5	TRBJ2-7	CASSITGAGGSYEQYF	TGTGCCAGCAGTATCACAGGGGCGGGGGGGTCCTACGAGCAGTACTTC
few	TRBD1	TRBV10-3	TRBJ2-5	CAISDGTGGKETQYF	TGTGCCATCAGTGACGGGACAGGGGGCAAAGAGACCCAGTACTTC
-	TRBD1	TRBV6-1	TRBJ2-7	CASSRGTGTQYEQYF	TGTGCCAGCAGTCGTGGGACAGGGACTCAATACGAGCAGTACTTC
few	-	TRBV28	TRBJ1-2	CASSITGIFYGYTF	TGTGCCAGCAGCATTACCGGGATCTTCTATGGCTACACCTTC
-	TRBD1	TRBV15	TRBJ2-1	CATAPDRGARLYNEQFF	TGTGCCACCGCTCCGGACAGGGGGGCTCGTTTGTACAATGAGCAGTTCTTC
few	-	TRBV30	TRBJ2-1	CAWSPGTYNEQFF	TGTGCCTGGAGTCCCGGGACTTACAATGAGCAGTTCTTC
few	TRBD2	TRBV9	TRBJ2-2	CASSAATSANTGELFF	TGTGCCAGCAGCGCAGCGACTAGCGCGAACACCGGGGAGCTGTTTTTT
many	TRBD2	TRBV7-2	TRBJ2-1	CASSPGGFSDEQAFF	TGTGCCAGCAGCCCCGGGGGGTTCTCGGATGAGCAGGCGTTCTTC
-	-	TRBV6-1	TRBJ1-4	CASRGGQSRTNEKLFF	TGTGCCAGCAGAGGCGGACAGAGCCGGACTAATGAAAAACTGTTTTTT
few	-	TRBV20-1	TRBJ1-2	CSARVTGSGYTF	TGCAGTGCTAGAGTCACAGGGTCGGGCTACACCTTC
few	-	TRBV20-1	TRBJ2-5	CSAMDETQYF	TGCAGTGCCATGGACGAGACCCAGTACTTC
-	-	TRBV5-5	TRBJ2-7	CASSLQVNSYEQYF	TGTGCCAGCAGCCTGCAGGTTAACTCCTACGAGCAGTACTTC
-	TRBD2	TRBV4-2	TRBJ2-1	CASSQVASGGAIYNEQFF	TGTGCCAGCAGCCAAGTGGCTAGCGGGGGGGCTATCTACAATGAGCAGTTCTTC
-	TRBD1	TRBV6-4	TRBJ2-3	CASSPWGRDRDTQYF	TGTGCCAGCAGCCCCTGGGGCAGGGACAGAGATACGCAGTATTTT
few	-	TRBV15	TRBJ2-7	CATAPGPSWEQYF	TGTGCCACGGCTCCCGGTCCTTCGTGGGAGCAGTACTTC
-	-	TRBV18	TRBJ1-4	CASSPDEKLFF	TGTGCCAGCTCACCGGATGAAAAACTGTTTTTT
few	-	TRBV7-9	TRBJ1-2	CASIRPDSYGYTF	TGTGCCAGCATCCGACCGGACAGCTATGGCTACACCTTC
-	TRBD2	TRBV12-5	TRBJ2-7	CASGEPGLNYEQYF	TGTGCTAGTGGTGAACCGGGACTAAACTACGAGCAGTACTTC
-	TRBD1	TRBV12-5	TRBJ2-1	CASGPRDRTINEQFF	TGTGCTAGTGGTCCCCGGGACAGGACCATCAATGAGCAGTTCTTC